A single sample gave rise to the 20 T cell receptor beta chains below, sequenced in a study of cytotoxic CD8 clonotypes in ibrutinib-treated CLL. The method was immunoSEQ multiplex PCR; TCRdb's version includes in-frame clones alone and lacks a portion of them. The profile shows some 200,000 clones, about three quarters of them singletons. Specimen: PBMCs, collected after 12 months of ibrutinib treatment. The receptors originated from a human donor with chronic lymphocytic leukemia.

This chain uses TRBV5-1 with TRBJ1-1; 7 nucleotides match TRBD1. Per the germline V gene, CDR1 is SGHRS and CDR2 is YFSETQ. The ends lost 2 bases at V and 0 bases at J; junction bases unmatched: 4. The length of the CDR3 is 15 residues. The CDR3 protein is CASSFKTGMNTEAFF. As DNA, the CDR3 is TGCGCCAGCAGCTTTAAGACAGGGATGAACACTGAAGCTTTCTTT.

This chain uses TRBV18 with TRBJ2-2, with no clear D. CDR3 length: 14 residues. Germline V gene sequence: CDR1 KGHSH, CDR2 LQKENI. V lost 2 bases, J lost 0 bases, and 4 bases lay in between. The CDR3 reads CASSPGSNTGELFF. The CDR3 nucleotides read TGTGCCAGCTCACCAGGGTCGAACACCGGGGAGCTGTTTTTT.

This clone was detected a few times. J is TRBJ2-2 and V is TRBV6-5, with TRBD2 identical over 12 bases. The length of the CDR3 is 15 residues. V shed 10 bases and J 7 bases; nucleotides not matched to a gene: 10. CDR1 MNHEY and CDR2 SVGAGI come from the germline V gene. The CDR3 nucleotides are TGTGCCAAACTAGCGGGGGGCGTAAGAGTCGGGGAGCTGTTTTTT. Amino acid sequence: CAKLAGGVRVGELFF.

The gene calls are TRBV14 and TRBJ2-5, with D tentatively TRBD1 (6 bases). The CDR3 length is 16 residues. Germline-derived CDR1 and CDR2 are SGHDN and FVKESK. Trimming cost V 0 bases and J 4 bases, with 15 bases left between them. This chain's CDR3 is CASSQDQYRVGETQYF. CDR3 sequence (DNA): TGTGCCAGCAGCCAAGATCAGTACAGGGTAGGAGAGACCCAGTACTTC.

The chain is built from TRBV18 and TRBJ1-4; no definite D call. The ends were cut back, 6 bases at V and 0 bases at J, with 17 bases in the middle. Germline CDR1 is KGHSH and CDR2 is LQKENI. This CDR3 is 17 amino acids long. The CDR3 DNA sequence: TGTGCCAGCTCGGAGGAGGTTGGGAGAACAACTAATGAAAAACTGTTTTTT. This translates into CASSEEVGRTTNEKLFF. The variable domain in full, completed from reference TRBV18 and TRBJ1-4, reads NAGVMQNPRHLVRRRGQEARLRCSPMKGHSHVYWYRQLPEEGLKFMVYLQKENIIDESGMPKERFSAEFPKEGPSILRIQQVVRGDSAAYFCASSEEVGRTTNEKLFFGSGTQLSVL.

DNA of the CDR3: TGTGCCAGCCATACAGGGGCCCTGAACACTGAAGCTTTCTTT. Protein product: CASHTGALNTEAFF. The J gene is TRBJ1-1, the V gene TRBV6-6; TRBD1 matches at 7 bases. The junction had 6 bases not matched to a gene; V was cut back by 8 bases and J by 0 bases. The length of the CDR3 is 14 residues. Per germline, CDR1 MNHNY and CDR2 SVGAGI (reference sequence).

The chain couples TRBV5-1 to TRBJ1-1; no firm D call. V was cut by 0 bases and J by 1 base, with 7 bases left in between. The CDR3 has 14 amino acids. The germline gives CDR1 SGHRS, CDR2 YFSETQ. CDR3 sequence reads: CASSLDSQNTEAFF. The CDR3 region has the DNA TGCGCCAGCAGCTTGGACAGCCAGAACACTGAAGCTTTCTTT.

This chain uses TRBV9 with TRBJ2-7, with 8 bases aligning to TRBD2. The CDR3 contains 15 residues. Germline assignment: CDR1 SGDLS and CDR2 YYNGEE. V shed 1 base, J shed 2 bases, and the junction held 5 bases outside the gene matches. CDR3 nucleotides: TGTGCCAGCAGCGTAATACCGGGGGGGACCTACGAGCAGTACTTC. This codes for CASSVIPGGTYEQYF. The full variable domain, its missing parts supplied by reference TRBV9 and TRBJ2-7, is DSGVTQTPKHLITATGQRVTLRCSPRSGDLSVYWYQQSLDQGLQFLIQYYNGEERAKGNILERFSAQQFPDLHSELNLSSLELGDSALYFCASSVIPGGTYEQYFGPGTRLTVT.

The chain couples TRBV21-1 to TRBJ2-1; the table gives TRBD2 as D, unverified against the DNA. TRBV21-1 corresponds to a pseudogene. CDR3 size: 12 residues. CDR3 residues: CASSNGKNEQFF. The DNA for the CDR3 is TGTGCCAGCAGCAACGGTAAGAATGAGCAGTTCTTC.

The chain joins TRBV29-1 to TRBJ1-1; D call uncertain. Trimming left V 4 bases short and J 6 bases short, with 9 bases between. This CDR3 is built from 11 residues. Germline V gene sequence: CDR1 SQVTM, CDR2 ANQGSEA. The CDR3 sequence: CSVVRGPEAFF. The DNA for the CDR3 is TGCAGCGTTGTTCGGGGTCCTGAAGCTTTCTTT.

This chain links TRBV6-1 with TRBJ1-2; D possibly corresponds to TRBD1 (6 bases). Looked up from germline, CDR1 is MNHNS and CDR2 is SASEGT. Between the trimmed V and J ends, which lost 5 bases and 8 bases, there was a span of 18 bases. The CDR3 totals 14 residues. CDR3 nucleotides: TGTGCCAGCAGTACGGGGAGGGGGGGATTGGGCTACACCTTC. Its translation is CASSTGRGGLGYTF.

This clone was seen more than once but under ten times. The chain is built from TRBV7-9 and TRBJ1-1; D gene unclear. The V and J ends lost 2 bases and 0 bases respectively, with 7 bases between them. This CDR3 is 14 amino acids long. Germline V gives CDR1 SEHNR, CDR2 FQNEAQ (reference sequence). The CDR3 nucleotides read TGTGCCAGCAGCTTAACACAGCTGAACACTGAAGCTTTCTTT. This gives the protein CASSLTQLNTEAFF.

This chain joins TRBV7-3 and TRBJ2-3; 12 bases line up with TRBD2. The CDR3 contains 15 residues. Trimming removed 5 bases from V and 6 bases from J; junction bases left unmatched: 6. Germline V gene sequence: CDR1 SGHTA, CDR2 FQGTGA. The CDR3 region is CASSLGLAGQDTQYF. The CDR3 region has the DNA TGTGCCAGCAGCCTCGGACTAGCGGGGCAGGATACGCAGTATTTT.

A word on this clone: The same CDR3 can be traced to other DNA sequences in this sample. The chain links TRBV30 to TRBJ2-1; 8 bases line up with TRBD2. Germline V gives CDR1 GTSNPN, CDR2 SVGIG (reference sequence). The CDR3 length is 15 residues. With V trimmed by 5 bases and J by 4 bases, 10 bases remained unmatched. CDR3 residues: CAWGGAGLVYNEQFF. As DNA, the CDR3 is TGTGCCTGGGGTGGGGCGGGACTAGTTTACAATGAGCAGTTCTTC.

The chain carries TRBV5-4 and TRBJ1-2; D is uncertain. Looked up from germline, CDR1 is SGHNT and CDR2 is YYREEE (reference sequence). This CDR3 has 14 residues. Trimming left V 2 bases short and J 6 bases short, with 14 bases between. In DNA, the CDR3 is TGTGCCAGCAGCTTTGGTCAGGAGATACATGGCTACACCTTC. Its protein is CASSFGQEIHGYTF.

V usage is TRBV5-4 and J usage is TRBJ2-7; D gene uncertain. Trimming cost V 2 bases and J 0 bases, with 9 bases left between them. This CDR3 is 14 amino acids long. Germline lookup yields CDR1 SGHNT and CDR2 YYREEE (reference sequence). CDR3 nucleotide sequence: TGTGCCAGCAGCTTCTCCCCCACCTCCTACGAGCAGTACTTC. Protein product: CASSFSPTSYEQYF.

This chain joins TRBV11-2 and TRBJ1-6, with a possible D match to TRBD1 (5 bases). This CDR3 is 16 amino acids long. Germline V gene data show CDR1 as SGHAT and CDR2 as FQNNGV. V lost 5 bases to trimming and J lost 7 bases, with 18 bases between them. This CDR3 reads CASSRAGTPGNSPLHF. The CDR3 region has the DNA TGTGCCAGCAGCCGTGCCGGGACCCCTGGGAATTCACCCCTCCACTTT.

CDR3 region: CASPGLVGRGYTF. CDR3 nucleotides: TGTGCCTCTCCCGGCCTAGTCGGCCGTGGCTACACCTTC. The V call is TRBV30, the J call TRBJ1-2; D uncertain. Looked up from germline, CDR1 is GTSNPN and CDR2 is SVGIG (reference sequence). The ends were cut back, 7 bases at V and 7 bases at J, with 19 bases in the middle. The CDR3 consists of 13 residues. The full variable domain, its missing parts supplied by reference TRBV30 and TRBJ1-2, is SQTIHQWPATLVQPVGSPLSLECTVEGTSNPNLYWYRQAAGRGLQLLFYSVGIGQISSEVPQNLSASRPQDRQFILSSKKLLLSDSGFYLCASPGLVGRGYTFGSGTRLTVV.

J is TRBJ2-6 and V is TRBV11-1; D gene ambiguous. The CDR3 is 14 residues long. Germline lookup yields CDR1 SGHAT and CDR2 FQDESV (reference sequence). Trimming shortened V by 8 bases and J by 0 bases, and 8 bases separated the two germline ends. The CDR3 DNA reads as TGTGCCAGCGGTCGGAACTCTGGGGCCAACGTCCTGACTTTC. Its protein product is CASGRNSGANVLTF.

In this sample, this clone turned up a few times. The chain recombines TRBV5-1 with TRBJ1-4; 9 bases fit TRBD1. The ends lost 4 bases at V and 7 bases at J; junction bases unmatched: 8. Per germline, CDR1 SGHRS and CDR2 YFSETQ. The CDR3 consists of 15 residues. CDR3 coding DNA: TGCGCCAGCAGCCGAGGACAGGGGAATGTTGAAAAACTGTTTTTT. It codes for CASSRGQGNVEKLFF.